These 32 T cell receptor beta chains were all obtained from the same sample, sequenced in a study of PD-1 blockade in classical Hodgkin lymphoma. The time point: newly diagnosed, previously untreated cHL patient sample. TCRdb's copy holds only in-frame clones and misses some; the assay was immunoSEQ multiplex PCR. Of about 17,000 clones in the sample, approximately 90% were seen once. The specimen was peripheral blood mononuclear cells (PBMCs). These receptors originate from a human donor with classical Hodgkin lymphoma.

This chain connects TRBV7-9 to TRBJ2-1; TRBD2 matches 12 bases. Germline V CDR1 and CDR2: SEHNR, FQNEAQ (reference sequence). The CDR3 totals 16 residues. After removal of 8 bases from V and 3 bases from J, the junction contained 8 bases not matched to a gene. This CDR3 reads CASRLAGGGLYNEQFF. The CDR3 DNA reads as TGTGCCAGCCGTCTAGCGGGAGGGGGTCTCTACAATGAGCAGTTCTTC.

This sequence joins TRBV25-1 and TRBJ1-5, with 7 bases aligning to TRBD1. The CDR3 contains 14 residues. Losses at the gene ends were 4 bases for V and 4 bases for J; bases not matched to a gene: 4. The V gene's germline CDR1 is MGHDK and CDR2 SYGVNS. This CDR3 reads CASSGGTDNQPQHF. CDR3 bases: TGTGCCAGCAGTGGGGGGACAGATAATCAGCCCCAGCATTTT.

This clone was recorded only once. V and J are TRBV28 and TRBJ1-2; tentatively, D is TRBD1 (6 bases). With 3 bases removed from V and 7 bases from J, the gap between germline ends came to 18 bases. The CDR3 is 15 residues long. The germline CDR1 and CDR2 sequences are MDHEN and SYDVKM. The CDR3 spells CASSLIGQIRGGYTF. The CDR3 nucleotides are TGTGCCAGCAGTTTGATAGGACAGATAAGAGGTGGCTACACCTTC.

The CDR3 DNA sequence: TGCGCCAGCAGTGAGCCTAACGGGGCTTATGGCTACACCTTC. Translation: CASSEPNGAYGYTF. The chain couples TRBV10-2 to TRBJ1-2, with TRBD1 as a possible D gene (5 bases). The V gene's germline CDR1 is WSHSY and CDR2 SAAADI. The CDR3 contains 14 residues. V was clipped by 2 bases and J by 5 bases, with 12 bases between them.

A word on this clone: This sample includes further DNA sequences coding for the same CDR3. The chain employs TRBV25-1 and TRBJ2-1; 9 bases match TRBD2. This CDR3 contains 17 residues. Losses at the gene ends were 1 base for V and 2 bases for J; bases not matched to a gene: 6. CDR1 is MGHDK, CDR2 SYGVNS, per germline. The CDR3 coding sequence is TGTGCCAGCAGTGAATCCTTAGCGGGAGTTACCTACAATGAGCAGTTCTTC. Protein sequence: CASSESLAGVTYNEQFF.

This clone was picked up one time. The genes are TRBV11-2 and TRBJ1-2; the D gene is possibly TRBD1 (6 bases). CDR3 length equals 13 residues. CDR1 is SGHAT and CDR2 is FQNNGV in the germline V gene. Trimming cost V 5 bases and J 2 bases, with 9 bases left between them. This CDR3 reads CASSPTGNYGYTF. CDR3 nucleotide sequence: TGTGCCAGCAGCCCTACAGGGAACTATGGCTACACCTTC.

The genes are TRBV7-3 and TRBJ1-2, with D uncertain. V lost 4 bases and J 7 bases, leaving 13 bases between the germline ends. The CDR3 runs to 13 residues. The V gene's germline CDR1 is SGHTA and CDR2 FQGTGA. DNA for the CDR3: TGTGCCAGCAGCTACGGGCCCTCGAGTGGCTACACCTTC. Translation: CASSYGPSSGYTF.

The V call is TRBV30, the J call TRBJ2-3; TRBD2 aligns across 7 bases. This CDR3 region has 12 residues. Trimming removed 5 bases from V and 6 bases from J; junction bases left unmatched: 5. CDR1 and CDR2 from the germline V gene are GTSNPN and SVGIG (reference sequence). CDR3 sequence: CAWSRLADTQYF. In DNA form, the CDR3 reads TGTGCCTGGTCACGACTAGCTGATACGCAGTATTTT.

This clone was recorded once. The chain joins TRBV7-9 to TRBJ1-1, with D unresolved. This CDR3 spans 12 amino acids. CDR1 and CDR2 from the germline V gene are SEHNR and FQNEAQ (reference sequence). Between the trimmed V and J ends, which lost 2 bases and 7 bases, there was a span of 8 bases. The CDR3 protein is CASSLWPREAFF. The CDR3 region has the DNA TGTGCCAGCAGCTTATGGCCCCGTGAAGCTTTCTTT.

This rearrangement joins TRBV28 to TRBJ1-1, with D uncertain. V was trimmed by 5 bases and J by 0 bases, leaving 19 bases between them. Germline CDR1 and CDR2: MDHEN and SYDVKM. The CDR3 runs 17 residues. DNA for the CDR3: TGTGCCAGCAGTCCGTGGGTGGGGAGAGGGATGAACACTGAAGCTTTCTTT. Amino acids: CASSPWVGRGMNTEAFF.

The genes are TRBV10-1 and TRBJ2-2, with D perhaps TRBD1 (6 bases). Germline V gene data show CDR1 as WNHNN and CDR2 as SYGVQD (reference sequence). Trimming stripped 8 bases from V and 4 bases from J, with 23 bases between. This CDR3 contains 17 residues. The CDR3 DNA follows: TGCGCCAGCGCCACGTCCCCACAGGGCCCACGCACCGGGGAGCTGTTTTTT. This encodes CASATSPQGPRTGELFF.

The chain recombines TRBV6-6 with TRBJ2-5; tentatively, D is TRBD2 (6 bases). The CDR3 loop spans 14 amino acids. V lost 5 bases, J lost 1 base, and 11 bases lay in between. CDR1 and CDR2 (germline): MNHNY, SVGAGI (reference sequence). CDR3 bases: TGTGCCAGCAGTGCGGGACCCAGCCAAGAGACCCAGTACTTC. This translates into CASSAGPSQETQYF.

This sequence joins TRBV25-1 and TRBJ1-3; 8 bases match TRBD1. The germline CDR1 and CDR2 sequences are MGHDK and SYGVNS. V gave up 4 bases and J gave up 6 bases; unmatched junction bases: 5. The CDR3 contains 14 residues. The CDR3, as DNA: TGTGCCAGCAGTGGGACAGGGTGGGAAAACACCATATATTTT. Translation gives CASSGTGWENTIYF. The variable domain in full, completed from reference TRBV25-1 and TRBJ1-3, reads EADIYQTPRYLVIGTGKKITLECSQTMGHDKMYWYQQDPGMELHLIHYSYGVNSTEKGDLSSESTVSRIRTEHFPLTLESARPSHTSQYLCASSGTGWENTIYFGEGSWLTVV.

The gene calls are TRBV18 and TRBJ1-4, with D possibly being TRBD1 (6 bases). This CDR3 spans 15 amino acids. Trimming pared 3 bases from V and 6 bases from J, leaving 14 bases between. Germline V gives CDR1 KGHSH, CDR2 LQKENI. The CDR3 spells CASSPGGGIDEKLFF. CDR3 DNA sequence: TGTGCCAGCTCACCGGGGGGCGGAATAGATGAAAAACTGTTTTTT.

The chain carries TRBV10-1 and TRBJ2-3, with 7 positions matching TRBD1. Germline assignment: CDR1 WNHNN and CDR2 SYGVQD (reference sequence). V lost 6 bases and J lost 2; bases outside the gene matches: 5. CDR3 length equals 14 residues. The CDR3 sequence: CASSKGASTDTQYF. The DNA of the CDR3 is TGCGCCAGCAGCAAGGGGGCTTCCACAGATACGCAGTATTTT.

V and J are TRBV10-3 and TRBJ2-7; the D is unclear. Trimming removed 8 bases at V and 5 bases at J, with 16 bases between. CDR3 length: 13 amino acids. Germline V gene data show CDR1 as ENHRY and CDR2 as SYGVKD. In DNA form, the CDR3 reads TGTGCCATCGGGGTAGGAAGGATGGACGAGCAGTACTTC. Translating it yields CAIGVGRMDEQYF.

The CDR3 reads CASSETGGSGNEQFF. The DNA for the CDR3 is TGTGCCAGCAGTGAGACAGGGGGTTCCGGCAATGAGCAGTTCTTC. The genes are TRBV6-1 and TRBJ2-1; 9 bases are a match to TRBD1. The CDR3 is 15 residues long. J gave up 6 bases and V 3 bases, and 6 bases lay outside the gene matches. Germline V gives CDR1 MNHNS, CDR2 SASEGT.

V gene TRBV25-1 combines with J gene TRBJ2-7, with D tentatively TRBD1 (5 bases). Per the germline V gene, CDR1 is MGHDK and CDR2 is SYGVNS. The CDR3 runs 13 residues. Trimming cost V 11 bases and J 4 bases, with 18 bases left between them. This CDR3 reads CASNGADGYEQYF. CDR3 nucleotides: TGTGCCTCCAATGGGGCGGACGGGTACGAGCAGTACTTC.

The J gene is TRBJ1-4, the V gene TRBV6-1; the D gene is possibly TRBD1 (6 bases). The CDR3 spans 16 residues. CDR1 MNHNS and CDR2 SASEGT come from the germline V gene. Trimming took 1 base from V and 4 from J, leaving 13 bases between them. CDR3 loop: CASSEGPTGGNEKLFF. For the CDR3, the DNA is TGTGCCAGCAGTGAAGGACCGACAGGAGGTAATGAAAAACTGTTTTTT.

This CDR3 reads CASSAKGQSYEQYF. The CDR3 bases are TGTGCCAGCAGTGCCAAAGGACAGTCCTACGAGCAGTACTTC. The chain combines TRBV25-1 with TRBJ2-7, with D maybe TRBD1 (6 bases). Germline lookup yields CDR1 MGHDK and CDR2 SYGVNS. V lost 4 bases and J 1 base, leaving 11 bases between the germline ends. This CDR3 region has 14 residues.

V usage is TRBV6-5 and J usage is TRBJ1-1; D remains unclear. V shed 4 bases and J shed 10 bases, with 16 bases lying between them. The CDR3 runs to 13 residues. Germline V gene data show CDR1 as MNHEY and CDR2 as SVGAGI. This chain's CDR3 is CASSSRFAVGAFF. CDR3 bases: TGTGCCAGCAGTTCCCGATTTGCGGTTGGAGCTTTCTTT.

In this sample, this clone turned up a few times. The V gene is TRBV4-1, the J gene TRBJ1-2; D is uncertain. V lost 0 bases, J lost 4 bases, and 9 bases lay in between. Germline V gene lookup returns CDR1 MGHRA and CDR2 YSYEKL. This CDR3 is built from 14 residues. The CDR3 region is CASSQDPGFYGYTF. The CDR3 bases are TGCGCCAGCAGCCAAGATCCGGGGTTCTATGGCTACACCTTC.

Only a few counts were recorded for this clone. The gene calls are TRBV5-6 and TRBJ1-5, with D maybe TRBD1 (5 bases). Germline loops: CDR1 SGHDT, CDR2 YYEEEE. Trimming removed 4 bases at V and 3 bases at J, with 14 bases between. This CDR3 region has 15 residues. DNA of the CDR3: TGTGCCAGCAGCGTGGGGGGGAGGATCAATCAGCCCCAGCATTTT. It specifies CASSVGGRINQPQHF.

The V and J genes are TRBV29-1 and TRBJ2-2; D may be TRBD1 (5 bases). CDR3 length: 13 amino acids. V lost 6 bases and J lost 7, with 15 bases in between. The germline CDR1 and CDR2 sequences are SQVTM and ANQGSEA. In nucleotides, the CDR3 is TGCAGCGTGGGGCTTGGGCTCGGCGGGGAGCTGTTTTTT. It is translated as CSVGLGLGGELFF.

Only a few counts were recorded for this clone. The CDR3 DNA reads as TGTGCCAGCAGTACTAGCGGGAGCACAGATACGCAGTATTTT. Translated: CASSTSGSTDTQYF. This chain joins TRBV6-4 and TRBJ2-3; 9 bases are shared with TRBD2. Germline CDR1 reads MRHNA; CDR2 reads SNTAGT. V was clipped by 5 bases and J by 0 bases; unmatched bases: 0. The CDR3 is made up of 14 amino acids.

This chain connects TRBV2 to TRBJ2-7, with no clear D. V was cut by 7 bases and J by 3 bases, with 7 bases left in between. CDR1 is SNHLY, CDR2 FYNNEI, per germline. This CDR3 is built from 11 residues. CDR3 DNA sequence: TGTGCCAGCACCAAGGACTACGAGCAGTACTTC. Translation: CASTKDYEQYF.

The gene calls are TRBV7-9 and TRBJ2-1, with 8 bases aligning to TRBD2. Germline CDR1 reads SEHNR; CDR2 reads FQNEAQ (reference sequence). V was clipped by 0 bases and J by 10 bases; unmatched bases: 5. This CDR3 is 14 amino acids long. CDR3 residues: CASSLALSGSEQFF. The DNA of the CDR3 is TGTGCCAGCAGCTTAGCGTTAAGCGGGAGCGAGCAGTTCTTC.

V and J are TRBV27 and TRBJ2-1; D remains unclear. This CDR3 is built from 16 residues. CDR1 is MNHEY and CDR2 is SMNVEV in the germline V gene (reference sequence). V lost 5 bases and J lost 0, with 14 bases in between. CDR3 coding DNA: TGTGCCAGCAGTCCCCAGGAGCTCGTCTCCTACAATGAGCAGTTCTTC. It codes for CASSPQELVSYNEQFF.

This sequence joins TRBV27 and TRBJ1-2; possibly TRBD1 for D (6 bases). CDR1 is MNHEY and CDR2 is SMNVEV in the germline V gene (reference sequence). V was clipped by 4 bases and J by 9 bases, with 15 bases between them. The CDR3 contains 13 residues. The chain's CDR3 is CASSSDRKVSYTF. The CDR3 nucleotides are TGTGCCAGCAGTTCGGACAGAAAGGTCAGCTACACCTTC.

The J gene is TRBJ2-1, the V gene TRBV21-1; the table's D call of TRBD2 was not tested on the DNA. TRBV21-1 is labeled a pseudogene. There are 17 residues in the CDR3. CDR3 loop: CASSKFGLAGDFYEQFF. The DNA of the CDR3 is TGTGCCAGCAGCAAATTTGGACTAGCGGGAGATTTCTATGAGCAGTTCTTC.

The chain employs TRBV6-1 and TRBJ2-7, with 8 bases that match TRBD1. V was pared by 0 bases and J by 5 bases, with 9 bases of the junction left unmatched. CDR1 MNHNS and CDR2 SASEGT come from the germline V gene. The CDR3 is made up of 16 amino acids. The CDR3 bases are TGTGCCAGCAGTGAAGCGCTAGGACAGGGAGTTAACGAGCAGTACTTC. Translating gives CASSEALGQGVNEQYF.

The chain has TRBV29-1 and TRBJ2-1; D remains ambiguous. The CDR3 length is 13 residues. V was cut by 2 bases and J by 9 bases, with 14 bases left in between. Germline CDR1 is SQVTM and CDR2 is ANQGSEA. CDR3 protein: CSVEYLMSSEQFF. The CDR3 DNA reads as TGCAGCGTTGAATATCTGATGTCCAGTGAGCAGTTCTTC.